Here is one T cell receptor beta chain with its context. Antigen unknown. The sample comes from a study of spatial heterogeneity in lung cancer. The wider study: On average, each unique TCR and UMI combination appeared more than ten times in raw reads. Study-wide findings and caveats: Resection blood, more than follow-up blood, showed ubiquitous expanded tumor TCRs.

Every cDNA TCR molecule received its own unique molecular identifier. MiXCR, applied by TCRdb to the 5' RACE reads, yields one record per CDR3 protein. This sample has just under 95,000 distinct CDR3 sequences, with over 9.5% found just once. Deletions cut 0 bases from V and 4 bases from J, with 6 bases between. The CDR3 consists of 14 residues. The germline V gene has CDR1 MNHEY and CDR2 SVGEGT. Stated time point: sample taken at primary tumor resection. Whole RNA obtained from tumor, nontumor lung or frozen PBMC underwent sequencing without sorting. The receptor was isolated from a male donor with early-stage non-small cell lung cancer. The sequencing here drew on PBMCs, taken at surgery. The chain is built from TRBV6-2 or TRBV6-3 and TRBJ2-2; D not certain. CDR3 sequence: CASSYSRPTGELFF. DNA of the CDR3: TGTGCCAGCAGTTACTCGAGGCCCACCGGGGAGCTGTTTTTT.